This entry is about one TCR beta chain. Its antigen is undetermined. The sample belongs to a study of T cells in Graves' hyperthyroidism and ophthalmopathy. TCR beta CDR3 sequences were amplified from RNA transcripts. The TCR CDR3 was amplified in a first-round RT-PCR using the HTBI primer set. Via MiXCR, TCRdb re-called the multiplex PCR reads, giving one row per CDR3 protein. There are hundreds of thousands of distinct CDR3 sequences in the sample; approximately 16% occur only once, and under 3.5% lies in the top ten. Study results and caveats: Most thyroid-expanded clonotypes above 0.001 were also found in blood.

This CDR3 comprises 20 residues. Germline values: CDR1 SGHAT, CDR2 FQNNGV. V lost 1 base and J lost 0; bases outside the gene matches: 8. The sequencing sample was made of blood. This TCR came from a woman aged 40 to 50 with Graves' ophthalmopathy. The V call is TRBV11-2, the J call TRBJ2-1, with 14 positions matching TRBD2. This CDR3 is CASSLGRLAGGPSSYNEQFF. In nucleotides, the CDR3 is TGTGCCAGCAGCTTAGGCCGACTAGCGGGAGGGCCAAGCTCCTACAATGAGCAGTTCTTC.